The TCR beta chain described here comes from a study of blood T cells in healthy people across ages. Germline CDR1 and CDR2: SGHRS and YFSETQ. This CDR3 has 16 residues. V lost 0 bases and J 0 bases, leaving 9 bases between the germline ends. This clonotype was observed a few times. With a J-beta primer mix and a sample-barcoded 5' primer, a second PCR ran 7 to 11 cycles. TCRdb reprocessed the 5' RACE reads via MiXCR and lists one record per CDR3 protein. The table includes around 800,000 distinct CDR3 sequences, 62% detected once. Specimen: blood. V is TRBV5-1 and J is TRBJ2-2; no firm D call. The TCR originated in a man between 25 and 39 years old in good health. CDR3: CASSLAGTTNTGELFF. The CDR3 nucleotides read TGCGCCAGCAGCTTGGCGGGCACCACGAACACCGGGGAGCTGTTTTTT.